A selection of T cell receptor beta chains follows, all from one sample in a study of beta chain features in type 1 diabetes. The table came from immunoSEQ multiplex PCR; TCRdb's copy has only in-frame clones and leaves some out. Here the sample spans about 650,000 clones, approximately 13% being singletons. Input material: naive CD4+ T cells from blood. The receptors derive from a man aged 25 to 45 with type 1 diabetes. The conserved cysteine and the conserved F or W are not part of the CDR3 here.

TRBV25-1,TRBJ1-2,ASRVGGGAGYT
TRBV29-1,TRBJ1-2,SGRQGAYGYT
TRBV29-1,TRBJ1-5,SVEYETNQPQH
TRBV7-6,TRBJ2-5,ASSFTGIEETQY
TRBV20-1,TRBJ2-1,SARKGVGQF
TRBV7-2,TRBJ2-1,ASSSPGGDNYNEQF
TRBV4-3,TRBJ2-3,ASSLLRGGESDTQY
TRBV11-3,TRBJ1-1,ASSLVSVRNTEAF
TRBV13,TRBJ2-3,ASSREDTQY
TRBV5-4,TRBJ2-3,ASSLTTGPTDTQY
TRBV5-1,TRBJ1-6,ASSLEGWRGNSPLH
TRBV13,TRBJ2-5,ASSTDSGGAETQY
TRBV7-2,TRBJ2-1,ASSQLGQFNEQF
TRBV9,TRBJ1-4,ASSVEAYNEKLF
TRBV5-4,TRBJ1-1,ASSATLNTEAF
TRBV19,TRBJ2-2,ASSFKVSSTGELF
TRBV27,TRBJ1-6,ASSFGRGDNSPLH
TRBV7-9,TRBJ2-7,ASSTRQTGYEQY
TRBV21-1,TRBJ2-7,ARVFYEQY
TRBV6-5,TRBJ2-1,ASTGRSYNEQF
TRBV2,TRBJ2-3,ASGRGGRHTDTQY
TRBV5-1,TRBJ2-5,ASSAGTTQETQY
TRBV4-2,TRBJ2-5,ASSQGRVGEAQY
TRBV9,TRBJ2-3,ASSVEPGGLTDTQY
TRBV4-1,TRBJ2-5,ASSLAGTGETQY
TRBV6-5,TRBJ1-5,ASSKGGVSYQPQH
TRBV5-1,TRBJ2-7,ASREGTEPSYEQY
TRBV9,TRBJ1-3,ASSDRQGASGNTIY
TRBV7-9,TRBJ2-5,ASSPTRPQETQY
TRBV4-1,TRBJ1-5,ASSPTTGGWNQPQH
TRBV19,TRBJ2-1,ASSMAAASGRDSYNEQF
TRBV11-3,TRBJ2-1,ASRKLGSGVGNEQF
TRBV7-8,TRBJ1-5,ASSLEFGNQPQH
TRBV9,TRBJ1-2,ASSVEEGALVYGYT
TRBV5-1,TRBJ2-2,ASSLEAGFGTGELF
TRBV23-1,TRBJ2-2,ASSPRGELF
TRBV7-3,TRBJ1-1,ASSLAGLNTEAF
TRBV7-2,TRBJ1-6,ASSPRDRDNSPLH
TRBV25-1,TRBJ1-2,ASSGTGLYGYT
TRBV6-5,TRBJ2-3,ASSYSASGGPPTQY
TRBV5-1,TRBJ2-5,ASSLRQRETQY